Each of the 15 T cell receptor beta chains below was sequenced from the same sample in a study of CD8+ T cells in alopecia areata. Extracted RNA was reverse transcribed, and the resulting cDNA served as sequencing template. TCRdb keeps only in-frame clones here, not all; method: immunoSEQ multiplex PCR. The top ten hold roughly 25% of the sample, which has 90,000 to 120,000 clones, 50% to 60% seen once. Sequencing was performed on NKG2D-low CD8+ T cells sorted from blood. These receptors were taken from a human donor with alopecia areata.

This rearrangement joins TRBV5-1 to TRBJ2-3; perhaps D is TRBD1 or TRBD2 (5 bases each). Deletions cut 4 bases from V and 4 bases from J, with 16 bases between. This CDR3 has 15 amino acids. Looked up from germline, CDR1 is SGHRS and CDR2 is YFSETQ. The CDR3 DNA sequence: TGCGCCAGCAGCACAACCGGGACGGCACCAGATACGCAGTATTTT. Translation gives CASSTTGTAPDTQYF.

This rearrangement joins TRBV28 to TRBJ2-7, with D perhaps given as TRBD1 or TRBD2 (5 bases each). CDR1 and CDR2 (germline): MDHEN, SYDVKM. The CDR3 is 10 amino acids. V shed 8 bases and J shed 3 bases, with 5 bases lying between them. CDR3 residues: CASGGYEQYF. In DNA form, the CDR3 reads TGTGCCAGCGGGGGCTACGAGCAGTACTTC.

The chain is built from TRBV9 and TRBJ2-2; 7 positions match TRBD1. V dropped 6 bases and J dropped 4; count of bases not matched to a gene: 9. Germline loops: CDR1 SGDLS, CDR2 YYNGEE. The CDR3 runs 15 residues. CDR3 sequence (DNA): TGTGCCAGCACCCGAGGGGGCGAAAGCACCGGGGAGCTGTTTTTT. It codes for CASTRGGESTGELFF.

The chain carries TRBV27 and TRBJ2-1; 7 bases agree with TRBD2. The germline gives CDR1 MNHEY, CDR2 SMNVEV (reference sequence). This CDR3 spans 15 amino acids. J gave up 4 bases and V 3 bases, and 6 bases lay outside the gene matches. CDR3 sequence reads: CASSFLGRWYNEQFF. The CDR3 bases are TGTGCCAGCAGTTTTCTCGGGAGGTGGTACAATGAGCAGTTCTTC.

This chain uses TRBV15 with TRBJ2-3; 8 nucleotides match TRBD2. The germline V gene has CDR1 LNHNV and CDR2 YYDKDF (reference sequence). The CDR3 length is 18 residues. V shed 7 bases and J 2 bases; nucleotides not matched to a gene: 17. The CDR3 nucleotides are TGTGCCACCACTAAGAGATCCCTACTAGCGGCTATCACAGATACGCAGTATTTT. It encodes CATTKRSLLAAITDTQYF.

This clone was seen a few times. This chain joins TRBV5-1 and TRBJ2-7, with a tentative D call TRBD2 (5 bases). CDR3 length: 14 amino acids. Germline CDR1 and CDR2: SGHRS and YFSETQ. Deletions cut 2 bases from V and 2 bases from J, with 11 bases between. The CDR3 DNA reads TGCGCCAGCAGCTTAGAGGGCCCGACCTACGAGCAGTACTTC. Translated, it gives CASSLEGPTYEQYF.

The chain couples TRBV15 to TRBJ2-3, with TRBD2 as a possible D gene (5 bases). Germline assignment: CDR1 LNHNV and CDR2 YYDKDF (reference sequence). This CDR3 spans 16 amino acids. V was clipped by 0 bases and J by 2 bases, with 12 bases between them. CDR3 in amino acids: CATSRDLGGLTDTQYF. The CDR3, as DNA: TGTGCCACCAGCAGAGATCTCGGCGGACTCACAGATACGCAGTATTTT.

The rearrangement links TRBV7-3 to TRBJ2-1; 10 positions match TRBD1. The CDR3 is 14 amino acids. V dropped 5 bases and J dropped 9; count of bases not matched to a gene: 7. The germline V gene has CDR1 SGHTA and CDR2 FQGTGA. Written as DNA, the CDR3 is TGTGCCAGCAGCCCTCCCGGGACAGGGGTTGAGCAGTTCTTC. This translates into CASSPPGTGVEQFF.

This chain connects TRBV29-1 to TRBJ1-2; D is ambiguous. Germline lookup yields CDR1 SQVTM and CDR2 ANQGSEA. Trimming took 4 bases from V and 7 from J, leaving 13 bases between them. The CDR3 totals 12 residues. CDR3 nucleotide sequence: TGCAGCGTTGTGGACCGACGAGGTGGCTACACCTTC. This translates into CSVVDRRGGYTF.

This clone was picked up one time. The chain links TRBV29-1 to TRBJ2-5; 7 bases match TRBD2. This CDR3 is built from 15 residues. Germline values: CDR1 SQVTM, CDR2 ANQGSEA. Losses at the gene ends were 8 bases for V and 5 bases for J; bases not matched to a gene: 17. The CDR3 DNA sequence: TGCAGCTTAATTGGGGTGGGAGGGTGGTACGAGACCCAGTACTTC. It encodes CSLIGVGGWYETQYF.

V gene TRBV27 combines with J gene TRBJ2-7; a possible D gene is TRBD1 (6 bases). Trimming removed 4 bases from V and 3 bases from J, with 10 bases in between. The CDR3 spans 13 residues. Per the germline V gene, CDR1 is MNHEY and CDR2 is SMNVEV (reference sequence). The CDR3 region has the DNA TGTGCCAGCAGTTGGGGGCGCCTCTACGAGCAGTACTTC. The encoded protein is CASSWGRLYEQYF.

The V and J genes are TRBV10-3 and TRBJ2-7, with D unclear. Trimming removed 10 bases from V and 0 bases from J, with 19 bases in between. Germline CDR1 ENHRY, CDR2 SYGVKD. The CDR3 totals 15 residues. The CDR3 DNA follows: TGTGCCACCTCATCCCCAAGCGAAAGCTCCTACGAGCAGTACTTC. It specifies CATSSPSESSYEQYF.

The chain links TRBV6-6 to TRBJ1-1; D is unclear. CDR3 size: 14 residues. Germline CDR1 MNHNY, CDR2 SVGAGI (reference sequence). Trimming shortened V by 0 bases and J by 6 bases, and 11 bases separated the two germline ends. The CDR3 sequence: CASSYSESEAEAFF. In DNA form, the CDR3 reads TGTGCCAGCAGTTACTCAGAGTCCGAAGCTGAAGCTTTCTTT.

This clone was seen a single time. V is TRBV14 and J is TRBJ1-1; maybe TRBD1 (5 bases). V was pared by 0 bases and J by 4 bases, with 12 bases between. CDR1 is SGHDN, CDR2 FVKESK, per germline. The CDR3 contains 15 residues. The DNA for the CDR3 is TGTGCCAGCAGCCAAGATGGGGGGAGGACCACTGAAGCTTTCTTT. The encoded protein is CASSQDGGRTTEAFF. Full variable domain (outside the CDR3, taken from reference TRBV14 and TRBJ1-1): EAGVTQFPSHSVIEKGQTVTLRCDPISGHDNLYWYRRVMGKEIKFLLHFVKESKQDESGMPNNRFLAERTGGTYSTLKVQPAELEDSGVYFCASSQDGGRTTEAFFGQGTRLTVV.

This CDR3 is CASGPSGRYEQYF. The CDR3 DNA follows: TGTGCCAGTGGACCTAGCGGGAGGTACGAGCAGTACTTC. This chain links TRBV19 with TRBJ2-7; 11 bases are a match to TRBD2. Germline CDR1 LNHDA, CDR2 SQIVND (reference sequence). V dropped 8 bases and J dropped 4; count of bases not matched to a gene: 4. The length of the CDR3 is 13 residues.